This TCR beta chain emerged from a study of human T cells and chemical hapten exposure. About the research overall: Among samples, TCR yields varied mainly because of small differences in pooled library volume.

The germline gives CDR1 DFQATT, CDR2 SNEGSKA (reference sequence). CDR3 length: 16 amino acids. Trimming cost V 0 bases and J 4 bases; bases outside gene matches: 7. This clonotype has ten or more counts. Its antigen remains unknown. One entry per CDR3 protein results from TCRdb running MiXCR on the RACE reads. The sample holds around 380,000 distinct CDR3 sequences, approximately 5.1% seen once. The time point: patch test 1, 2 weeks after DPC sensitization. Noted treatment: therapeutic diphenylcyclopropenone sensitization with weekly scalp DPC. Findings and limits, study-wide: Among TCRs, those above 1 in 1000 frequency were unaffected by DPC sensitization.

The chain joins TRBV20-1 to TRBJ2-4; 9 bases are shared with TRBD1. The sequence was obtained from a woman aged 50 to 60 with alopecia areata. Some clones in this sample may be carry-over from other donors' samples. The sample here was whole blood, taken in connection with sensitization to the hapten diphenylcyclopropenone (DPC). Here the CDR3 DNA reads TGCAGTGCTAGAGATCGTGGGGACAGGGAGAAAAACATTCAGTACTTC. It specifies CSARDRGDREKNIQYF.